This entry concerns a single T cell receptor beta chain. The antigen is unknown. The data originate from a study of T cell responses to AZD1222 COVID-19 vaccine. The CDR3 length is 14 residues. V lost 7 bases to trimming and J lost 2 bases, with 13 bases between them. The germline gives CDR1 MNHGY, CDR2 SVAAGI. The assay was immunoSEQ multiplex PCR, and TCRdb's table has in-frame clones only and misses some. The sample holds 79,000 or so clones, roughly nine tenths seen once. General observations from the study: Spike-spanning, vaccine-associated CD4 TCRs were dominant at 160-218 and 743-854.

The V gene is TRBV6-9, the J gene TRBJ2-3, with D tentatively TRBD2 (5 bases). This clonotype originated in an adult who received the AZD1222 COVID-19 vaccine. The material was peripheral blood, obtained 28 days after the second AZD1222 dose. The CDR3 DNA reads TGTGCCAGCATCCCGGGGATGCCCACAGATACGCAGTATTTT. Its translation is CASIPGMPTDTQYF.